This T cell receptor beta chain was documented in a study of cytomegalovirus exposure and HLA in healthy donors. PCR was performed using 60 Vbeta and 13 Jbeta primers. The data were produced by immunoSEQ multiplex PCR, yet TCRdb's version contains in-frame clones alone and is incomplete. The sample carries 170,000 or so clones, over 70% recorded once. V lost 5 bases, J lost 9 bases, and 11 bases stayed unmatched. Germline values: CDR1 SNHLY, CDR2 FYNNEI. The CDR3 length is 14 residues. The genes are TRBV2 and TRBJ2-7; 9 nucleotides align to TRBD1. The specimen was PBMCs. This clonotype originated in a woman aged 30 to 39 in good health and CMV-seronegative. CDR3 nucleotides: TGTGCCAGCAGTTTTTTCGGACAGGGGAGGTGGCAGTACTTC. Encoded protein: CASSFFGQGRWQYF.